This is a list of T cell receptor beta chains from one sample in a study of T cell responses to AZD1222 COVID-19 vaccine. Using immunoSEQ multiplex PCR, the repertoire was profiled, and TCRdb retains in-frame clones only, with some absent. Here the sample spans about 120,000 clones, approximately 88% being singletons. This sample comprised peripheral blood, obtained on day 0 of AZD1222 vaccination. These receptors were taken from an adult in good health. The CDR3 runs from the conserved cysteine through the conserved F or W. D genes are given only for firm matches. Rows give clone size only sometimes, using once, few, many, or a class for an expanded clone.

V	D	size	J	DNA	CDR3
TRBV7-6	.	once	TRBJ2-1	TGTGCCAGCAGCTTAGACATCGAGGGGCACAATGAGCAGTTCTTC	CASSLDIEGHNEQFF
TRBV16	.	.	TRBJ2-7	TGTGCCAGCAGCCAATCTTATGGGGACGAGCAGTACTTC	CASSQSYGDEQYF
TRBV6-2/TRBV6-3	.	.	TRBJ1-5	TGTGCCAGCAGTTACTCCTCCGTGAATCAGCCCCAGCATTTT	CASSYSSVNQPQHF
TRBV19	.	.	TRBJ1-1	TGTGCCAGCACTCCGGACAGCACTGAAGCTTTCTTT	CASTPDSTEAFF
TRBV5-1	.	few	TRBJ1-2	TGCGCCAGCAGCTTGGAGGGTTATGGCTACACCTTC	CASSLEGYGYTF
TRBV10-3	.	.	TRBJ1-5	TGTGCCATCAGTGAGGGCCAATATAGCAATCAGCCCCAGCATTTT	CAISEGQYSNQPQHF
TRBV6-5	TRBD1	.	TRBJ1-2	TGTGCCTTACAGGGGGCAGATGGCTACACCTTC	CALQGADGYTF
TRBV19	TRBD1	.	TRBJ1-5	TGTGCCAGTAGCAACACAGGGGGACAGGCTCAGCCCCAGCATTTT	CASSNTGGQAQPQHF
TRBV4-1	.	.	TRBJ2-3	TGCGCCAGCAGCCAAGATCCTGGCAGCCACCTCACAGATACGCAGTATTTT	CASSQDPGSHLTDTQYF
TRBV28	.	.	TRBJ1-2	TGTGCCAGCAGTCTACTAGGGGGGTCCTATGGCTACACCTTC	CASSLLGGSYGYTF
TRBV27	.	.	TRBJ1-2	TGTGCCAGCAGTCGCAAAGGTCGTGACGACTATGGCTACACCTTC	CASSRKGRDDYGYTF
TRBV6-1	.	once	TRBJ1-3	TGTGCCAGCAGTGAAGATAGGCTTTCAAACACCATATATTTT	CASSEDRLSNTIYF
TRBV19	.	.	TRBJ1-1	TGTGCCAGTAGTATATCGGGGAACACTGAAGCTTTCTTT	CASSISGNTEAFF
TRBV18	TRBD2	.	TRBJ2-3	TGTGCCAGCTCACCTTACCTAGCGGGGGCAACAGATACGCAGTATTTT	CASSPYLAGATDTQYF
TRBV12-5	TRBD1	once	TRBJ1-1	TGTGCTAGTGGTTTAGCGACAGGGGAGTACACTGAAGCTTTCTTT	CASGLATGEYTEAFF
TRBV3-1/TRBV3-2	.	.	TRBJ1-2	TGTGCCAGCAGCCAAGATTCGACAGGTAACTATGGCTACACCTTC	CASSQDSTGNYGYTF
TRBV5-6	.	.	TRBJ1-1	TGTGCCAGCAGCTTGGCCGGGGCGACTGAAGCTTTCTTT	CASSLAGATEAFF
TRBV11-2	.	.	TRBJ1-5	TGTGCCAGCAGCTTAGGTGTCGGGGTTCAGCCCCAGCATTTT	CASSLGVGVQPQHF
TRBV7-6	TRBD1	.	TRBJ1-6	TGTGCCAGCAGCTTAGCGGACAGGGGGCTACAAGGTGAGGCCCTCCACTTT	CASSLADRGLQGEALHF
TRBV4-1	TRBD2	once	TRBJ2-5	TGCGCCAGCAGCCAAGCTAGCGGGGCAGGACAAGAGACCCAGTACTTC	CASSQASGAGQETQYF
TRBV5-5	TRBD1	.	TRBJ1-4	TGTGCCAGCAGCTCCCCGGGACAGGGTGTTGAAAAACTGTTTTTT	CASSSPGQGVEKLFF
TRBV5-6	TRBD2	.	TRBJ2-2	TGTGCCAGCACGCCCGACAGCGGGGGGTTTAGCGGGGAGCTGTTTTTT	CASTPDSGGFSGELFF
TRBV5-1	.	.	TRBJ2-7	TGCGCCAGCAGCTTTTCACAGGGCAGCTACGAGCAGTACTTC	CASSFSQGSYEQYF
TRBV19	TRBD2	.	TRBJ2-7	TGTGCCAGTAGCCTTAGCGGGGGGGCTTCCTACGAGCAGTACTTC	CASSLSGGASYEQYF